This T cell receptor beta chain was observed in a study of blood T cells in healthy people across ages. General study results and limits: Age advanced and TCR beta diversity per million T cells fell, roughly linearly.

Every donor contributed roughly 10 milliliters of peripheral blood by blood draw. A minimum of 5 micrograms of total RNA was extracted per sample. A second PCR, run for about 7 to 11 cycles, used a sample-barcoded 5' primer plus a J-beta primer mix. TCRdb reprocessed the 5' RACE reads via MiXCR and lists one record per CDR3 protein. Of 800,000 to 1,000,000 distinct CDR3 sequences in the sample, under 50% were seen once. Concerning this clonotype itself: As yet, its antigen is unknown.

The CDR3 is 13 amino acids. V was trimmed by 5 bases and J by 6 bases, leaving 13 bases between them. Per germline, CDR1 MNHEY and CDR2 SMNVEV (reference sequence). The receptor was isolated from a man younger than 40 in good health. Sequencing used blood. The chain carries TRBV27 and TRBJ1-2, with a tentative D call TRBD1 (5 bases). CDR3 in amino acids: CASSLGAGNGYTF. The CDR3 DNA is TGTGCCAGCAGTCTTGGGGCGGGGAATGGCTACACCTTC.